These 10 T cell receptor beta chains were all obtained from the same sample, sequenced in a study of blood T cell repertoires in COVID-19. The repertoire was sequenced with immunoSEQ multiplex PCR; TCRdb's copy has only in-frame clones and lacks some. The sample shows 80,000 to 90,000 clones, 70% to 90% of them seen only once. The material sequenced was peripheral blood. These TCRs come from a woman at least 80 years old with COVID-19, enrolled during active disease.

The chain joins TRBV3-1 (or the pseudogene TRBV3-2) to TRBJ2-7; D possibly corresponds to TRBD1 (5 bases). The V and J ends lost 3 bases and 0 bases respectively, with 9 bases between them. Looked up from germline, CDR1 is LGHDT and CDR2 is YNNKEL (reference sequence). The CDR3 is 14 residues long. CDR3: CASSHRVSSYEQYF. CDR3 in DNA: TGTGCCAGCAGCCACAGGGTAAGCTCCTACGAGCAGTACTTC.

J is TRBJ2-1 and V is TRBV6-5; perhaps TRBD2 as D (6 bases). In germline, CDR1 is MNHEY, CDR2 SVGAGI. Trimming took off 9 bases at V and 8 bases at J, with 14 bases between the two ends. The CDR3 covers 12 residues. CDR3 nucleotide sequence: TGTGCCAGACTGACTAGGGCTCATGAGCAGTTCTTC. Protein: CARLTRAHEQFF.

In this sample, this clone turned up a few times. This sequence joins TRBV2 and TRBJ1-1, with unresolved D. V was pared by 7 bases and J by 0 bases, with 9 bases between. From germline, CDR1 is SNHLY and CDR2 FYNNEI. The CDR3 totals 13 residues. CDR3 amino acids: CASTREVNTEAFF. The CDR3, as DNA: TGTGCCAGCACTAGGGAGGTGAACACTGAAGCTTTCTTT.

The V and J genes are TRBV5-6 and TRBJ1-2; TRBD1 is a possible D gene (5 bases). The CDR3 totals 13 residues. Germline CDR1 and CDR2: SGHDT and YYEEEE. Trimming cost V 0 bases and J 7 bases, with 10 bases left between them. The CDR3 region is CASSLDRIGGYTF. As DNA, the CDR3 is TGTGCCAGCAGCTTGGACAGGATCGGTGGCTACACCTTC.

The chain employs TRBV5-1 and TRBJ2-5; D remains unclear. Looked up from germline, CDR1 is SGHRS and CDR2 is YFSETQ. The CDR3 has 14 amino acids. V lost 1 base, J lost 5 bases, and 12 bases lay in between. As DNA, the CDR3 is TGCGCCAGCAGCTTGCGGGTTGTCCCCGAGACCCAGTACTTC. Encoded protein: CASSLRVVPETQYF.

The chain links TRBV14 to TRBJ2-2; D perhaps matches TRBD1 (5 bases). The CDR3 has 16 residues. Germline lookup yields CDR1 SGHDN and CDR2 FVKESK. The germline V and J ends were trimmed by 0 bases and 7 bases, with 15 bases remaining between them. The CDR3 sequence is CASSQDRNPGFGELFF. In DNA form, the CDR3 reads TGTGCCAGCAGCCAAGATCGTAATCCAGGGTTCGGGGAGCTGTTTTTT.

This chain joins TRBV19 and TRBJ1-2; possibly TRBD1 for D (5 bases). The CDR3 runs to 13 residues. Trimming left V 6 bases short and J 7 bases short, with 15 bases between. CDR1 LNHDA and CDR2 SQIVND come from the germline V gene (reference sequence). This CDR3 is CASRVRTSSGYTF. Here the CDR3 DNA reads TGTGCCAGTAGAGTACGGACATCGAGTGGCTACACCTTC.

In this sample, this clone turned up a few times. The chain employs TRBV6-4 and TRBJ1-3; D not resolved. V was shortened by 0 bases and J by 0 bases, with 9 bases between the two germline ends. CDR3 length: 16 amino acids. CDR1 and CDR2 (germline): MRHNA, SNTAGT. CDR3: CASSDSWQSSGNTIYF. The CDR3, as DNA: TGTGCCAGCAGTGACTCGTGGCAAAGCTCTGGAAACACCATATATTTT.

This clone was seen a few times. V and J are TRBV3-1 (or the pseudogene TRBV3-2) and TRBJ2-1; 7 bases line up with TRBD2. The CDR3 is 17 amino acids. From germline, CDR1 is LGHDT and CDR2 YNNKEL (reference sequence). Trimming took 0 bases from V and 3 from J; bases not matched to a gene: 8. The CDR3 spells CASSQDWASGDYNEQFF. DNA for the CDR3: TGTGCCAGCAGCCAAGATTGGGCTAGCGGAGACTACAATGAGCAGTTCTTC.

This chain uses TRBV6-2 or TRBV6-3 with TRBJ2-3, with a weak D call TRBD1 (5 bases). The CDR3 covers 15 residues. Germline assignment: CDR1 MNHEY and CDR2 SVGEGT. Trimming shortened V by 2 bases and J by 2 bases, and 11 bases separated the two germline ends. CDR3 sequence reads: CASSYPDKSTDTQYF. CDR3 DNA: TGTGCCAGCAGTTACCCGGACAAGTCCACAGATACGCAGTATTTT.